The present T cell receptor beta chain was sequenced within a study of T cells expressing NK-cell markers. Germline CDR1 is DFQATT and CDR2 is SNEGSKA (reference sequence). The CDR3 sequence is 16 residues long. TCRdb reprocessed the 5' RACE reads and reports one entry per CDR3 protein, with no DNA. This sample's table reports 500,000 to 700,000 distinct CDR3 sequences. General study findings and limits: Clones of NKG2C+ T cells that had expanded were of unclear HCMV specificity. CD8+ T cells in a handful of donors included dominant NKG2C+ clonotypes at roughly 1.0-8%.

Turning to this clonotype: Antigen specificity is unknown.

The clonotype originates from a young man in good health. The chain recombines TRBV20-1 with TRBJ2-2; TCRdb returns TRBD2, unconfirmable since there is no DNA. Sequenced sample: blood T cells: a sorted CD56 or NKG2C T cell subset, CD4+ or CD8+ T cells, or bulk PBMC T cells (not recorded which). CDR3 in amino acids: CSARETSGVNTGELFF.